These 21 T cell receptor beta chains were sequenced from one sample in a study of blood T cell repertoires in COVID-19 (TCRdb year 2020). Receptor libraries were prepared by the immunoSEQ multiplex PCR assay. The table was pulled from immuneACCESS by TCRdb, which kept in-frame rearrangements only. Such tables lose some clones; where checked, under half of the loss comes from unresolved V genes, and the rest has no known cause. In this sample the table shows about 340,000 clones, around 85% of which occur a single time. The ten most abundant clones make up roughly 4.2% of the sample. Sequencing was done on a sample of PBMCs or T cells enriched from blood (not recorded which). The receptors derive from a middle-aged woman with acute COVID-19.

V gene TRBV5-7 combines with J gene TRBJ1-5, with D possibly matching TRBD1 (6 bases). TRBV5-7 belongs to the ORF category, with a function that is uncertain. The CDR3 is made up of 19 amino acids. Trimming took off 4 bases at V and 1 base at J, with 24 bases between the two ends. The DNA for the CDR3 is TGTGCCAGCAGCCGCCGCCCGGGACACCAAATTGGGAGCAATCAGCCCCAGCATTTT. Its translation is CASSRRPGHQIGSNQPQHF.

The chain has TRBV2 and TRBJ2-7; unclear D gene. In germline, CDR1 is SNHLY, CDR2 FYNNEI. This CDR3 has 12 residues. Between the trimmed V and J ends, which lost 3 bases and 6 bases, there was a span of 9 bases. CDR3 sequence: CASSDFLGEQYF. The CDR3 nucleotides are TGTGCCAGCAGTGACTTCCTCGGCGAGCAGTACTTC.

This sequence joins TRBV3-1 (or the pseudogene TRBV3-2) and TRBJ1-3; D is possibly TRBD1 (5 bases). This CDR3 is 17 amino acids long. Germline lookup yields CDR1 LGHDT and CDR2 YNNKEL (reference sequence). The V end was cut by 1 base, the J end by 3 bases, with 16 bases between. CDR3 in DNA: TGTGCCAGCAGCCAAGCGGCTTGGGACTCGCGTGGAAACACCATATATTTT. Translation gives CASSQAAWDSRGNTIYF.

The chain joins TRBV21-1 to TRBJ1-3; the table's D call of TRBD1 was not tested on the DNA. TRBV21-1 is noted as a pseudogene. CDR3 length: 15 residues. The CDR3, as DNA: TGTGCCAGCAAGACAGGGGCAGGATCTGGAAACACCATATATTTT. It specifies CASKTGAGSGNTIYF.

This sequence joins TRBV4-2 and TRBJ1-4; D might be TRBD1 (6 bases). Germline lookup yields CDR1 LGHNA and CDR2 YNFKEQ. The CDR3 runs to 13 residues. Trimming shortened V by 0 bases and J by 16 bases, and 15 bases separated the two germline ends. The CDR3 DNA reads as TGTGCCAGCAGCCAAGATGGGCAGGGGTCCTCGTTTTTT. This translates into CASSQDGQGSSFF.

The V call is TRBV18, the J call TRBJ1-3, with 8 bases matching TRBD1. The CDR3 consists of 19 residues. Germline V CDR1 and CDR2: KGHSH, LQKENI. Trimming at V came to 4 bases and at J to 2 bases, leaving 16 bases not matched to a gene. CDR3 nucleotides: TGTGCCAGCTCACAGCGTTACGGGACAGGTGAAGGCACTGGAAACACCATATATTTT. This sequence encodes CASSQRYGTGEGTGNTIYF.

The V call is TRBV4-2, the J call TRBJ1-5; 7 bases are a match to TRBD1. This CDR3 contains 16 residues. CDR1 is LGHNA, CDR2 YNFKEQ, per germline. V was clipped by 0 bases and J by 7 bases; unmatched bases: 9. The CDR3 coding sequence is TGTGCCAGCAGCCAAGAACGAAGGGGGCTAGGGCAGCCCCAGCATTTT. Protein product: CASSQERRGLGQPQHF.

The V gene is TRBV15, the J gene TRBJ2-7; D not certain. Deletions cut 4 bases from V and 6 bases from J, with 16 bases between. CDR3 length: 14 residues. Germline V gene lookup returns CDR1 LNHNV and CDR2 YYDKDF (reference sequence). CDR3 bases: TGTGCCACCAGCAATAGGAGAGTAACGGGCGAGCAGTACTTC. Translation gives CATSNRRVTGEQYF.

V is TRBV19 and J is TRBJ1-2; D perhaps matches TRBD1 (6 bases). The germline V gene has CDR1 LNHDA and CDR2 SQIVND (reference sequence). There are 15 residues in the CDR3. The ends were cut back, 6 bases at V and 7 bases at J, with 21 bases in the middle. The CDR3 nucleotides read TGTGCCAGTAGCAATCTGGGACAAGGGGCAAGTGGCTACACCTTC. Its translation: CASSNLGQGASGYTF. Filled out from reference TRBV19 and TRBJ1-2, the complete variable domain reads DGGITQSPKYLFRKEGQNVTLSCEQNLNHDAMYWYRQDPGQGLRLIYYSQIVNDFQKGDIAEGYSVSREKKESFPLTVTSAQKNPTAFYLCASSNLGQGASGYTFGSGTRLTVV.

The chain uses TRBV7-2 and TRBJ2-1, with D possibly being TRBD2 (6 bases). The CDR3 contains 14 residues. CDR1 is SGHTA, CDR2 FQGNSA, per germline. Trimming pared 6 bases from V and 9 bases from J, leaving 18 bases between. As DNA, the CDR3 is TGTGCCAGCAGACCACCTTCTAGCGTGGGTGAGCAGTTCTTC. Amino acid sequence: CASRPPSSVGEQFF.

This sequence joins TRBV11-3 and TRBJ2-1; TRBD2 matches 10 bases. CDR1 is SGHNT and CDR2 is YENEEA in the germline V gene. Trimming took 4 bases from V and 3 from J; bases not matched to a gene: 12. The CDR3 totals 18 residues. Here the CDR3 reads CASSSPGRSGGGYNEQFF. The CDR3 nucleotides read TGTGCCAGCAGCTCACCAGGTCGAAGCGGGGGGGGCTACAATGAGCAGTTCTTC.

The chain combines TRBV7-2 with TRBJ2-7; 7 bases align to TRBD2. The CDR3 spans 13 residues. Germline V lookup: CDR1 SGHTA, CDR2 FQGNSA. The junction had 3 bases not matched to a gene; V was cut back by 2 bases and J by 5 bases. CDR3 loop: CASSLRGGDEQYF. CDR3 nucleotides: TGTGCCAGCAGCTTAAGGGGAGGGGACGAGCAGTACTTC.

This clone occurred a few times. The CDR3, as DNA: TGCAGTGCTAGTATTGGAGGGAGTGAGGGCAATCAGCCCCAGCATTTT. It encodes CSASIGGSEGNQPQHF. The rearrangement uses TRBV20-1 and TRBJ1-5; D not certain. Germline V gives CDR1 DFQATT, CDR2 SNEGSKA (reference sequence). The CDR3 consists of 16 residues. V lost 3 bases, J lost 2 bases, and 17 bases lay in between.

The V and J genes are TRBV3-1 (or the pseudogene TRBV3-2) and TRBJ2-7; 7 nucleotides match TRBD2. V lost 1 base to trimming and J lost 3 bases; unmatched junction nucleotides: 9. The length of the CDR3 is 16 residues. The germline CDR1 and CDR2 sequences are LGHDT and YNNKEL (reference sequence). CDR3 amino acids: CASSQGFTGGRYEQYF. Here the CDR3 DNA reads TGTGCCAGCAGCCAAGGATTTACGGGAGGTCGCTACGAGCAGTACTTC.

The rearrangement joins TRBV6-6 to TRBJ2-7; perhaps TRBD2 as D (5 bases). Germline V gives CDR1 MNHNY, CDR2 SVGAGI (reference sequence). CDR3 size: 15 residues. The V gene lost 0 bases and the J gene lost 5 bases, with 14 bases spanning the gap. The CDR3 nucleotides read TGTGCCAGCAGTTACTCGTCAGTCACGAGGGACGAGCAGTACTTC. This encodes CASSYSSVTRDEQYF.

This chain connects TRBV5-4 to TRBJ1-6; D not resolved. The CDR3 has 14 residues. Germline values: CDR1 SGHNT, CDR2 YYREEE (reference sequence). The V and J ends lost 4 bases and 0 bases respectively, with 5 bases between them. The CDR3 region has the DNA TGTGCCAGCAGCCCTAGCTCCTATAATTCACCCCTCCACTTT. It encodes CASSPSSYNSPLHF.

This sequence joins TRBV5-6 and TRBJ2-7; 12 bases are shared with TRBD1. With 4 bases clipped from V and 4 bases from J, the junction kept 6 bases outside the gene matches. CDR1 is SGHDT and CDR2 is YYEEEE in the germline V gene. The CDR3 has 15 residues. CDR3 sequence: CASSLGQGAAYEQYF. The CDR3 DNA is TGTGCCAGCAGCCTGGGACAGGGGGCCGCATACGAGCAGTACTTC.

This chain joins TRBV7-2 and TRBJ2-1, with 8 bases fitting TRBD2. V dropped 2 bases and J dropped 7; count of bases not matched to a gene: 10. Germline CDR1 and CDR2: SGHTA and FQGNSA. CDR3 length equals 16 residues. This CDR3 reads CASSLLSGSFSNEQFF. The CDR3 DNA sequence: TGTGCCAGCAGCTTATTAAGCGGGAGTTTTAGTAATGAGCAGTTCTTC.

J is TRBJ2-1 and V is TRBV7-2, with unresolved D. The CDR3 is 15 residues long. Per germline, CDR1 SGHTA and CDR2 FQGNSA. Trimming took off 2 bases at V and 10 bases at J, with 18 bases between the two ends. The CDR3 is CASSLYQAIGWEQFF. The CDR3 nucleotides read TGTGCCAGCAGCTTATATCAGGCCATAGGCTGGGAGCAGTTCTTC. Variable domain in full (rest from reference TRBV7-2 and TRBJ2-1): GAGVSQSPSNKVTEKGKDVELRCDPISGHTALYWYRQSLGQGLEFLIYFQGNSAPDKSGLPSDRFSAERTGGSVSTLTIQRTQQEDSAVYLCASSLYQAIGWEQFFGPGTRLTVL.

CDR3 sequence: CASSLGGDTDTQYF. The CDR3 DNA sequence: TGTGCCAGCAGTTTGGGGGGGGACACAGATACGCAGTATTTT. The rearrangement joins TRBV6-2 or TRBV6-3 to TRBJ2-3; TRBD2 agrees at 7 bases. The CDR3 covers 14 residues. CDR1 and CDR2 from the germline V gene are MNHEY and SVGEGT. V lost 4 bases to trimming and J lost 2 bases; unmatched junction nucleotides: 3.

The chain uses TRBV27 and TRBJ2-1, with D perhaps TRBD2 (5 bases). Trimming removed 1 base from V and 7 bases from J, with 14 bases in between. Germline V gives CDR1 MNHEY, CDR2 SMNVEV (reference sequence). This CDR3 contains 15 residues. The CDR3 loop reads CASSLFNPRANEQFF. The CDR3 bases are TGTGCCAGCAGTTTATTTAACCCGAGGGCTAATGAGCAGTTCTTC.